This T cell receptor beta chain was sequenced for a study of blood T cells in healthy people across ages. This clonotype occurred a few times. The germline V gene encodes CDR1 DFQATT and CDR2 SNEGSKA (reference sequence). The CDR3 has 13 residues. V lost 5 bases, J lost 4 bases, and 14 bases lay in between. The use of a sample-barcoded 5' primer and a J-beta primer mix characterized a second PCR of about 7 to 12 cycles. MiXCR, run by TCRdb on the 5' RACE reads, gives a single entry per CDR3 protein. The sample lists 760,000 or so distinct CDR3 sequences, approximately 25% occurring once. The amount of total RNA extracted per sample was at least 5 micrograms. The same sample was also used in a study of T cells of mothers and their children. That source adds: cDNA was made from all extracted RNA, 1.5 ug per 15 ul. Sequencing returned over 9 million TCR beta CDR3 reads per mother and approximately 3 million per child.

The specimen was blood. The V and J genes are TRBV20-1 and TRBJ1-1; no definite D call. The sequence came from a boy aged 5-17 years in good health. The CDR3 sequence is CSARTLFGTEAFF. The DNA for the CDR3 is TGCAGTGCTCGCACCCTCTTTGGCACTGAAGCTTTCTTT.